The rows below give T cell receptor beta chains drawn from one sample of a study of T cell responses to AZD1222 COVID-19 vaccine. Clones were sequenced by immunoSEQ multiplex PCR, and TCRdb holds only the in-frame ones, with some missing. Of 150,000 to 250,000 clones detected, approximately 94% appear once; the ten largest clones hold roughly 1%. Material: peripheral blood, obtained 28 days after the second AZD1222 dose. These receptor sequences come from an adult who received the AZD1222 COVID-19 vaccine. CDR3s include the opening cysteine and the closing phenylalanine or tryptophan. The D gene is left open where the match is weak. Rows give clone size only sometimes, using once, few, many, or a class for an expanded clone.

V gene: TRBV3-1/TRBV3-2; J gene: TRBJ2-2; clone size: NA; CDR3 length: 13; D gene: NA; CDR3 DNA: TGTGCCAGCAGCCAAATGGACACCGGGGAGCTGTTTTTT; CDR3 protein: CASSQMDTGELFF
V gene: TRBV6-5; J gene: TRBJ1-1; clone size: NA; CDR3 length: 16; D gene: NA; CDR3 DNA: TGTGCCAGCAGTTTAGGCCGGGTGTTAGTAGACACTGAAGCTTTCTTT; CDR3 protein: CASSLGRVLVDTEAFF
V gene: TRBV9; J gene: TRBJ1-4; clone size: NA; CDR3 length: 13; D gene: TRBD1; CDR3 DNA: TGTGCCAGCAGCTTCCGGACAGGGGAAAAACTGTTTTTT; CDR3 protein: CASSFRTGEKLFF
V gene: TRBV28; J gene: TRBJ2-2; clone size: NA; CDR3 length: 17; D gene: TRBD2; CDR3 DNA: TGTGCCAGCAGTTGGGTGCGGGGGGGAGGAAGCACCGGGGAGCTGTTTTTT; CDR3 protein: CASSWVRGGGSTGELFF
V gene: TRBV6-2/TRBV6-3; J gene: TRBJ1-6; clone size: NA; CDR3 length: 18; D gene: NA; CDR3 DNA: TGTGCCAGCAGCCTTACGGCCGGCAGGGCTAACTATAATTCACCCCTCCACTTT; CDR3 protein: CASSLTAGRANYNSPLHF
V gene: TRBV2; J gene: TRBJ1-4; clone size: NA; CDR3 length: 12; D gene: NA; CDR3 DNA: TGTGCCAGCGGAAGGGACACTGAAAAACTGTTTTTT; CDR3 protein: CASGRDTEKLFF
V gene: TRBV30; J gene: TRBJ2-5; clone size: NA; CDR3 length: 13; D gene: NA; CDR3 DNA: TGTGCCCACAGGGTAGGGTCAGGGGAGACCCAGTACTTC; CDR3 protein: CAHRVGSGETQYF
V gene: TRBV9; J gene: TRBJ1-1; clone size: NA; CDR3 length: 16; D gene: NA; CDR3 DNA: TGTGCCAGCAGCGTCGGGACGCTGCTACTGAACACTGAAGCTTTCTTT; CDR3 protein: CASSVGTLLLNTEAFF
V gene: TRBV2; J gene: TRBJ1-1; clone size: once; CDR3 length: 15; D gene: NA; CDR3 DNA: TGTGCCAGCAGTGAAGCGGAGAGGATGAACACTGAAGCTTTCTTT; CDR3 protein: CASSEAERMNTEAFF
V gene: TRBV11-2; J gene: TRBJ1-5; clone size: NA; CDR3 length: 14; D gene: NA; CDR3 DNA: TGTGCCAGCAGCTTTAGTTCAGTGAGTCAGCCCCAGCATTTT; CDR3 protein: CASSFSSVSQPQHF
V gene: TRBV7-2; J gene: TRBJ1-6; clone size: once; CDR3 length: 14; D gene: TRBD1; CDR3 DNA: TGTGCCAGCAGCAGCCGTGGACAGGAGTCGACCCTCCACTTT; CDR3 protein: CASSSRGQESTLHF
V gene: TRBV19; J gene: TRBJ1-4; clone size: few; CDR3 length: 16; D gene: TRBD1; CDR3 DNA: TGTGCCAGTAGTATCGGTGTGGACAGGGTGGGTGAAAAACTGTTTTTT; CDR3 protein: CASSIGVDRVGEKLFF
V gene: TRBV30; J gene: TRBJ2-3; clone size: NA; CDR3 length: 11; D gene: NA; CDR3 DNA: TGTGCCTGGAGTGTTGCAGGGTGGCAGTATTTT; CDR3 protein: CAWSVAGWQYF
V gene: TRBV4-2; J gene: TRBJ1-2; clone size: once; CDR3 length: 13; D gene: NA; CDR3 DNA: TGTGCCAGCACCAACAAACGGAAGGATGGCTACACCTTC; CDR3 protein: CASTNKRKDGYTF
V gene: TRBV6-1; J gene: TRBJ1-1; clone size: NA; CDR3 length: 16; D gene: NA; CDR3 DNA: TGTGCCAGCAGTGAAGCGTTGATCCGGGGGGTGGCTGAAGCTTTCTTT; CDR3 protein: CASSEALIRGVAEAFF
V gene: TRBV7-2; J gene: TRBJ1-5; clone size: NA; CDR3 length: 18; D gene: NA; CDR3 DNA: TGTGCCAGCAGCTTAGCGGCAGGACGGGAGAATAGCAATCAGCCCCAGCATTTT; CDR3 protein: CASSLAAGRENSNQPQHF
V gene: TRBV6-5; J gene: TRBJ1-2; clone size: NA; CDR3 length: 15; D gene: NA; CDR3 DNA: TGTGCCAGCAACTCTCTCGGGGTTCGGACCAATGGCTACACCTTC; CDR3 protein: CASNSLGVRTNGYTF
V gene: TRBV6-2/TRBV6-3; J gene: TRBJ2-7; clone size: NA; CDR3 length: 11; D gene: NA; CDR3 DNA: TGTGCCAGCAGTTACGTAAACGAGCAGTACTTC; CDR3 protein: CASSYVNEQYF
V gene: TRBV6-5; J gene: TRBJ1-2; clone size: NA; CDR3 length: 13; D gene: NA; CDR3 DNA: TGTGCCAGCAGTATACAAGGGCGCGGTGGCTACACCTTC; CDR3 protein: CASSIQGRGGYTF
V gene: TRBV7-2; J gene: TRBJ1-2; clone size: NA; CDR3 length: 15; D gene: TRBD1; CDR3 DNA: TGTGCCAGCAGCACAAGGACAGGATCTAACTATGGCTACACCTTC; CDR3 protein: CASSTRTGSNYGYTF
V gene: TRBV10-1; J gene: TRBJ1-5; clone size: NA; CDR3 length: 13; D gene: NA; CDR3 DNA: TGCGCCAGCAGTGAGTCGCAGGATCAGCCCCAGCATTTT; CDR3 protein: CASSESQDQPQHF
V gene: TRBV4-1; J gene: TRBJ1-5; clone size: NA; CDR3 length: 17; D gene: NA; CDR3 DNA: TGCGCCAGCAGCCAAGACCCGGGACAAATTAGCAATCAGCCCCAGCATTTT; CDR3 protein: CASSQDPGQISNQPQHF
V gene: TRBV28; J gene: TRBJ2-4; clone size: NA; CDR3 length: 14; D gene: NA; CDR3 DNA: TGTGCCAGCAGTTTCAGGCCAGCCAAAAACATTCAGTACTTC; CDR3 protein: CASSFRPAKNIQYF
V gene: TRBV5-1; J gene: TRBJ2-3; clone size: NA; CDR3 length: 15; D gene: NA; CDR3 DNA: TGCGCCAGCAGCTTGGCCGCCAAGAGCACAGATACGCAGTATTTT; CDR3 protein: CASSLAAKSTDTQYF
V gene: TRBV27; J gene: TRBJ2-6; clone size: NA; CDR3 length: 15; D gene: NA; CDR3 DNA: TGTGCCAGCAGTTTATGGGGCTCTGGGGCCAACGTCCTGACTTTC; CDR3 protein: CASSLWGSGANVLTF
V gene: TRBV13; J gene: TRBJ2-7; clone size: NA; CDR3 length: 12; D gene: NA; CDR3 DNA: TGTGCCAGCAGCTTAAGGTCTACCGAGCAGTACTTC; CDR3 protein: CASSLRSTEQYF
V gene: TRBV6-5; J gene: TRBJ1-1; clone size: NA; CDR3 length: 11; D gene: NA; CDR3 DNA: TGTGCCAGCAGGAAGGCGGATGAAGCTTTCTTT; CDR3 protein: CASRKADEAFF
V gene: TRBV6-5; J gene: TRBJ1-1; clone size: once; CDR3 length: 13; D gene: NA; CDR3 DNA: TGTGCCAGCAGCCACCTTGGGAACACTGAAGCTTTCTTT; CDR3 protein: CASSHLGNTEAFF
V gene: TRBV2; J gene: TRBJ1-2; clone size: NA; CDR3 length: 14; D gene: NA; CDR3 DNA: TGTGCCAGCAGTGTACAGGGCCCCTACTATGGCTACACCTTC; CDR3 protein: CASSVQGPYYGYTF
V gene: TRBV24-1; J gene: TRBJ1-1; clone size: once; CDR3 length: 13; D gene: NA; CDR3 DNA: TGTGCCACCAGTGATTTTACCGGGACTGAAGCTTTCTTT; CDR3 protein: CATSDFTGTEAFF
V gene: TRBV6-6; J gene: TRBJ1-1; clone size: NA; CDR3 length: 14; D gene: NA; CDR3 DNA: TGTGCCAGCAGTATGCCCAGGCTGAACACTGAAGCTTTCTTT; CDR3 protein: CASSMPRLNTEAFF
V gene: TRBV5-1; J gene: TRBJ1-6; clone size: NA; CDR3 length: 14; D gene: TRBD1; CDR3 DNA: TGCGCCAGCAGCCGGGACAGGGCTAATTCACCCCTCCACTTT; CDR3 protein: CASSRDRANSPLHF
V gene: TRBV27; J gene: TRBJ2-4; clone size: NA; CDR3 length: 14; D gene: NA; CDR3 DNA: TGTGCCAGCAGTTGGGGCCTAGCCAAAAACATTCAGTACTTC; CDR3 protein: CASSWGLAKNIQYF
V gene: TRBV11-2; J gene: TRBJ2-2; clone size: NA; CDR3 length: 13; D gene: NA; CDR3 DNA: TGTGCCAGCAGCTTAGAGGCGGCGGGGGAGCTGTTTTTT; CDR3 protein: CASSLEAAGELFF
V gene: TRBV4-2; J gene: TRBJ2-5; clone size: NA; CDR3 length: 13; D gene: NA; CDR3 DNA: TGTGCCAGCAGCCAAGGGATGGGGGAGACCCAGTACTTC; CDR3 protein: CASSQGMGETQYF
V gene: TRBV24-1; J gene: TRBJ2-1; clone size: once; CDR3 length: 16; D gene: NA; CDR3 DNA: TGTGCCACCAGTGATGTTACCGGGACTCAGTTCGGTGAGCAGTTCTTC; CDR3 protein: CATSDVTGTQFGEQFF
V gene: TRBV27; J gene: TRBJ1-6; clone size: NA; CDR3 length: 15; D gene: TRBD1; CDR3 DNA: TGTGCCAGCAGTCCCCCCGGGACAGGGAATTCACCCCTCCACTTT; CDR3 protein: CASSPPGTGNSPLHF
V gene: TRBV4-1; J gene: TRBJ1-2; clone size: NA; CDR3 length: 14; D gene: NA; CDR3 DNA: TGCGCCAGCAGCCAACAGGGTGTGGGCTATGGCTACACCTTC; CDR3 protein: CASSQQGVGYGYTF
V gene: TRBV7-9; J gene: TRBJ2-7; clone size: NA; CDR3 length: 14; D gene: NA; CDR3 DNA: TGTGCCAGCCGAACGACCGGTGAATCCTACGAGCAGTACTTC; CDR3 protein: CASRTTGESYEQYF
V gene: TRBV2; J gene: TRBJ2-7; clone size: NA; CDR3 length: 14; D gene: TRBD1; CDR3 DNA: TGTGCCAGCAGTCCGGACAGGGGAGGGTACGAGCAGTACTTC; CDR3 protein: CASSPDRGGYEQYF
V gene: TRBV5-1; J gene: TRBJ1-4; clone size: NA; CDR3 length: 14; D gene: NA; CDR3 DNA: TGCGCCAGCAGAGCGTCCAGGCTTAATGAAAAACTGTTTTTT; CDR3 protein: CASRASRLNEKLFF
V gene: TRBV5-1; J gene: TRBJ1-4; clone size: NA; CDR3 length: 15; D gene: TRBD1; CDR3 DNA: TGCGCCAGCAGCTCCGGGACAGGGTTTAATGAAAAACTGTTTTTT; CDR3 protein: CASSSGTGFNEKLFF
V gene: TRBV15; J gene: TRBJ1-4; clone size: NA; CDR3 length: 14; D gene: NA; CDR3 DNA: TGTGCCACCAGCAGAGATAACGGGGACGCAAAACTGTTTTTT; CDR3 protein: CATSRDNGDAKLFF
V gene: TRBV6-5; J gene: TRBJ1-2; clone size: NA; CDR3 length: 14; D gene: NA; CDR3 DNA: TGTGCCAGCAGTTCCTCGGGACCAGTCAATGGCTACACCTTC; CDR3 protein: CASSSSGPVNGYTF
V gene: TRBV14; J gene: TRBJ1-2; clone size: few; CDR3 length: 13; D gene: TRBD1; CDR3 DNA: TGTGCCAGCAGCTGGGACAGAAACTATGGCTACACCTTC; CDR3 protein: CASSWDRNYGYTF
V gene: TRBV7-9; J gene: TRBJ1-4; clone size: NA; CDR3 length: 16; D gene: NA; CDR3 DNA: TGTGCCAGCAGCTTAGTTGTCCGGTTAACTAATGAAAAACTGTTTTTT; CDR3 protein: CASSLVVRLTNEKLFF
V gene: TRBV7-9; J gene: TRBJ2-2; clone size: NA; CDR3 length: 13; D gene: NA; CDR3 DNA: TGTGCCAGCAGCCCGGGGGATACCGGGGAGCTGTTTTTT; CDR3 protein: CASSPGDTGELFF
V gene: TRBV18; J gene: TRBJ1-5; clone size: NA; CDR3 length: 16; D gene: TRBD1; CDR3 DNA: TGTGCCAGCTCACCAATGGGACAGGGTAGCAATCAGCCCCAGCATTTT; CDR3 protein: CASSPMGQGSNQPQHF
V gene: TRBV4-2; J gene: TRBJ1-2; clone size: NA; CDR3 length: 12; D gene: NA; CDR3 DNA: TGTGCCAGCAGCCAAGATGACTATGGCTACACCTTC; CDR3 protein: CASSQDDYGYTF
V gene: TRBV5-1; J gene: TRBJ1-4; clone size: NA; CDR3 length: 16; D gene: TRBD1; CDR3 DNA: TGCGCCAGCAGCCCGCGACAGGGGGCAACTAATGAAAAACTGTTTTTT; CDR3 protein: CASSPRQGATNEKLFF
V gene: TRBV3-1/TRBV3-2; J gene: TRBJ2-5; clone size: NA; CDR3 length: 16; D gene: TRBD2; CDR3 DNA: TGTGCCAGCAGCCCCCCACTAGCGGGGGAACAAGAGACCCAGTACTTC; CDR3 protein: CASSPPLAGEQETQYF
V gene: TRBV19; J gene: TRBJ1-1; clone size: NA; CDR3 length: 10; D gene: NA; CDR3 DNA: TGTGCCAGTAGAAACACTGAAGCTTTCTTT; CDR3 protein: CASRNTEAFF
V gene: TRBV4-3; J gene: TRBJ2-4; clone size: NA; CDR3 length: 17; D gene: NA; CDR3 DNA: TGCGCCAGCAGCCAAGCGGGACATGAAGGGCCCCAAAACATTCAGTACTTC; CDR3 protein: CASSQAGHEGPQNIQYF
V gene: TRBV5-8; J gene: TRBJ1-1; clone size: NA; CDR3 length: 13; D gene: NA; CDR3 DNA: TGTGCCAGCAGCTTGACCCGGCAGAAAGAAGCTTTCTTT; CDR3 protein: CASSLTRQKEAFF
V gene: TRBV5-8; J gene: TRBJ1-2; clone size: NA; CDR3 length: 13; D gene: NA; CDR3 DNA: TGTGCCAGCAGCTTGTGGGGAGTCGGGAGCTACACCTTC; CDR3 protein: CASSLWGVGSYTF
V gene: TRBV10-3; J gene: TRBJ1-2; clone size: NA; CDR3 length: 14; D gene: TRBD1; CDR3 DNA: TGTGCCATCAGCGAGCGACAGGGAAACTATGGCTACACCTTC; CDR3 protein: CAISERQGNYGYTF
V gene: TRBV30; J gene: TRBJ1-2; clone size: NA; CDR3 length: 12; D gene: NA; CDR3 DNA: TGTGCCTGGAGTCCCTTCCAGTATGGCTACACCTTC; CDR3 protein: CAWSPFQYGYTF